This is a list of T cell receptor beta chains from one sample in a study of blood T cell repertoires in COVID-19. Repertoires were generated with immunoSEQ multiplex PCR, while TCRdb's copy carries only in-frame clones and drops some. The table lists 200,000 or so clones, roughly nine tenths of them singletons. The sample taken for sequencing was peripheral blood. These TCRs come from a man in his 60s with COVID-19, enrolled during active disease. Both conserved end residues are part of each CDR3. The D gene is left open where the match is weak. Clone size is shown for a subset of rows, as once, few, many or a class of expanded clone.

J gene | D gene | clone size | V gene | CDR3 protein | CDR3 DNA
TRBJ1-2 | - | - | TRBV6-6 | CASSSLGVGNYGYTF | TGTGCCAGCAGTTCCCTAGGGGTGGGTAACTATGGCTACACCTTC
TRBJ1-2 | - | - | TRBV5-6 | CASSLAGGEGYTF | TGTGCCAGCAGCTTGGCCGGGGGTGAGGGCTACACCTTC
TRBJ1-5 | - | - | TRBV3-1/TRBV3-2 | CASSQGSSSNQPQHF | TGTGCCAGCAGCCAAGGCAGTTCCTCTAATCAGCCCCAGCATTTT
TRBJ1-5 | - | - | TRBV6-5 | CASRTRQSDQPQHF | TGTGCCAGCAGGACCCGACAGTCGGATCAGCCCCAGCATTTT
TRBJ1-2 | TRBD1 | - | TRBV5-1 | CASSPRQGRTYGYTF | TGCGCCAGCAGCCCGAGACAGGGCCGAACCTATGGCTACACCTTC
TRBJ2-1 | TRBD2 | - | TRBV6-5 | CASSYTAGGRDEQFF | TGTGCCAGCAGTTACACTGCGGGGGGGCGGGATGAGCAGTTCTTC
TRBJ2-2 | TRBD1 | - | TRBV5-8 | CASSPTGTGRADTGELFF | TGTGCCAGCAGCCCCACCGGGACAGGGCGGGCGGACACCGGGGAGCTGTTTTTT
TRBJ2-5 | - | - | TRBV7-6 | CASSLELVLQETQYF | TGTGCCAGCAGCTTAGAGCTAGTTCTACAAGAGACCCAGTACTTC
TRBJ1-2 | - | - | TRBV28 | CASSSGQPYGYTF | TGTGCCAGCAGTTCCGGACAGCCCTATGGCTACACCTTC
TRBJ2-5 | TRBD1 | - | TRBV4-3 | CASSQDWGQGGETQYF | TGCGCCAGCAGCCAAGATTGGGGACAGGGAGGGGAGACCCAGTACTTC
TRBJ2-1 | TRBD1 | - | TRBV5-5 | CASSLEAGGYNEQFF | TGTGCCAGCAGCTTGGAGGCAGGGGGATACAATGAGCAGTTCTTC
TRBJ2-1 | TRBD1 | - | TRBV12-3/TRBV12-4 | CASSGQGYNEQFF | TGTGCCAGCAGTGGACAGGGCTACAATGAGCAGTTCTTC
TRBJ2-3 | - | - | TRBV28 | CASSSKFSGTDTQYF | TGTGCCAGCAGTTCGAAATTTAGCGGCACAGATACGCAGTATTTT
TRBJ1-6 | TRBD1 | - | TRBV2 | CASSLDRGRSPLHF | TGTGCCAGCAGTCTAGACAGGGGTCGATCACCCCTCCACTTT
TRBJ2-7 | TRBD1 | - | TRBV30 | CAWSPPGQGGYEQYF | TGTGCCTGGAGTCCACCGGGACAGGGGGGCTACGAGCAGTACTTC
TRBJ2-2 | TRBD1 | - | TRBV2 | CASRQNRGSADTGELFF | TGTGCCAGCAGGCAGAACAGGGGGTCGGCTGACACCGGGGAGCTGTTTTTT
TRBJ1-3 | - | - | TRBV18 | CASSPLDAGSGNTIYF | TGTGCCAGCTCACCACTTGACGCGGGCTCTGGAAACACCATATATTTT
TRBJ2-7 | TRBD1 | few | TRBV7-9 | CASSIGTGGRNEQYF | TGTGCCAGCAGCATTGGGACAGGGGGTAGGAACGAGCAGTACTTC
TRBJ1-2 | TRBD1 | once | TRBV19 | CAISRQQGRNYGYTF | TGTGCCATCAGTAGACAACAGGGGAGGAACTATGGCTACACCTTC
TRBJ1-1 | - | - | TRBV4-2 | CASSQASRSRDTEAFF | TGTGCCAGCAGCCAAGCTTCTAGGAGTAGAGACACTGAAGCTTTCTTT
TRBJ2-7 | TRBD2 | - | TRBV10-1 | CARPLLAGGNEQYF | TGCGCCCGACCTTTACTAGCGGGAGGAAACGAGCAGTACTTC
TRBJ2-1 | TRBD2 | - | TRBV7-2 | CASSLAGGPPYEQFF | TGTGCCAGCAGCCTAGCGGGGGGGCCACCGTATGAGCAGTTCTTC
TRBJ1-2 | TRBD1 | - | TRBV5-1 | CASSLGDSRMNGYTF | TGCGCCAGCAGCTTGGGGGACAGCCGGATGAATGGCTACACCTTC
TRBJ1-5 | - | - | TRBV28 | CASSTQSRRIKPQHF | TGTGCCAGCAGTACCCAAAGCCGGAGAATCAAGCCCCAGCATTTT
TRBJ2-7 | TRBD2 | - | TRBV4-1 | CASSPGPAGGTYEQYF | TGCGCCAGCAGCCCAGGGCCGGCGGGGGGCACCTACGAGCAGTACTTC
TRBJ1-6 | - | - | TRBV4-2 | CASSQDLPGNSPLHF | TGTGCCAGCAGCCAAGATCTCCCGGGGAATTCACCCCTCCACTTT
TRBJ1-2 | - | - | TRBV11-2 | CASSLRAGEVYGYTF | TGTGCCAGCAGCCTTCGTGCCGGGGAGGTCTATGGCTACACCTTC
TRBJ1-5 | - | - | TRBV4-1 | CASSQEGGGVNQPQHF | TGCGCCAGCAGCCAGGAGGGGGGGGGAGTCAATCAGCCCCAGCATTTT
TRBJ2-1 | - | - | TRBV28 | CASTTDRRLGGNEQFF | TGTGCCAGCACTACGGACCGTCGGCTGGGGGGAAATGAGCAGTTCTTC